The 10 T cell receptor beta chains listed next were all sequenced from one sample in a study of blood T cells in healthy people across ages. A sample-barcoded 5' primer and a J-beta primer mix were used in a second PCR of roughly 6 to 11 cycles. From the 5' RACE reads, TCRdb called clonotypes with MiXCR, one entry per CDR3 protein. The repertoire holds some 560,000 distinct CDR3 sequences, with about a quarter as singletons. The same data also contributed to another study, on T cells of mothers and their children.

Input material: blood. All receptors derive from a boy between 2 and 15 years old in good health.

The chain has TRBV11-1 and TRBJ2-7; D tentatively reads TRBD1 or TRBD2 (5 bases each). CDR3 length: 15 amino acids. The V gene's germline CDR1 is SGHAT and CDR2 FQDESV (reference sequence). V lost 1 base to trimming and J lost 0 bases, with 10 bases between them. CDR3 residues: CASSLESGRSYEQYF. The CDR3 DNA reads as TGTGCCAGCAGCTTAGAATCGGGGCGCTCCTACGAGCAGTACTTC.

The chain joins TRBV7-9 to TRBJ1-2, with D possibly matching TRBD1 (6 bases). The CDR3 totals 14 residues. Germline loops: CDR1 SEHNR, CDR2 FQNEAQ (reference sequence). The V end was cut by 4 bases, the J end by 6 bases, with 15 bases between. The CDR3 DNA reads as TGTGCCAGCAGCTCCCCTCAGGGGTTTGATGGCTACACCTTC. Translating gives CASSSPQGFDGYTF.

This clonotype has just a few counts. The chain carries TRBV4-2 and TRBJ2-7; unclear D gene. The ends were cut back, 1 base at V and 3 bases at J, with 10 bases in the middle. The germline V gene encodes CDR1 LGHNA and CDR2 YNFKEQ. The CDR3 sequence is 14 residues long. Written as DNA, the CDR3 is TGTGCCAGCAGCCAAGGGTCAGGCCTCTACGAGCAGTACTTC. Translating it yields CASSQGSGLYEQYF.

The sample holds a few counts of this clonotype. The chain joins TRBV24-1 to TRBJ1-2, with D unclear. The V and J ends lost 10 bases and 5 bases respectively, with 10 bases between them. Germline CDR1 KGHDR, CDR2 SFDVKD. The CDR3 spans 11 residues. CDR3 DNA: TGTGCCACTTCTGACGCTTATGGCTACACCTTC. Protein: CATSDAYGYTF.

This chain connects TRBV3-1 to TRBJ2-1; a possible D gene is TRBD2 (6 bases). This CDR3 spans 15 amino acids. CDR1 and CDR2 (germline): LGHDT, YNNKEL (reference sequence). The V and J ends lost 4 bases and 4 bases respectively, with 14 bases between them. The CDR3 region has the DNA TGTGCCAGCAGCCGACAACTAGCCTGGTACAATGAGCAGTTCTTC. Its protein product is CASSRQLAWYNEQFF.

The CDR3 protein is CATSEREIGTGELFF. The CDR3 DNA sequence: TGTGCCACCAGTGAGAGGGAAATCGGCACCGGGGAGCTGTTTTTT. The rearrangement uses TRBV24-1 and TRBJ2-2, with a possible D match to TRBD2 (5 bases). There are 15 residues in the CDR3. CDR1 is KGHDR and CDR2 is SFDVKD in the germline V gene. V was cut by 4 bases and J by 4 bases, with 12 bases left in between.

Only a few counts were recorded for this clonotype. The J gene is TRBJ1-2, the V gene TRBV10-3; D gene unclear. The CDR3 is made up of 14 amino acids. Trimming pared 7 bases from V and 0 bases from J, leaving 12 bases between. Germline V gene sequence: CDR1 ENHRY, CDR2 SYGVKD. CDR3 DNA sequence: TGTGCCATCACCCTCGACGGATCTAACTATGGCTACACCTTC. Amino acid sequence: CAITLDGSNYGYTF.

V usage is TRBV28 and J usage is TRBJ2-2; 11 nucleotides agree with TRBD1. Looked up from germline, CDR1 is MDHEN and CDR2 is SYDVKM. This CDR3 has 16 residues. J lost 5 bases, V lost 6 bases, and 8 bases had no gene match. CDR3 nucleotide sequence: TGTGCCAGCAGAAGGACAGGGGGCCTTATAACCGGGGAGCTGTTTTTT. Protein: CASRRTGGLITGELFF.

This clonotype was observed a handful of times. The chain has TRBV12-3 or TRBV12-4 and TRBJ2-5; D call uncertain. The CDR3 sequence is 15 residues long. V lost 5 bases, J lost 2 bases, and 15 bases lay in between. CDR3 residues: CASSPDRTVQETQYF. The CDR3 nucleotides read TGTGCCAGCAGTCCCGACCGGACGGTACAAGAGACCCAGTACTTC.

The chain's CDR3 is CASSLARGYNSPLHF. The CDR3 nucleotides read TGTGCCAGCAGCTTGGCTAGAGGGTATAATTCACCCCTCCACTTT. The V and J genes are TRBV5-5 and TRBJ1-6; no clear D gene. Germline values: CDR1 SGHKS, CDR2 YYEKEE (reference sequence). The CDR3 is made up of 15 amino acids. V shed 0 bases and J shed 4 bases, with 8 bases lying between them.